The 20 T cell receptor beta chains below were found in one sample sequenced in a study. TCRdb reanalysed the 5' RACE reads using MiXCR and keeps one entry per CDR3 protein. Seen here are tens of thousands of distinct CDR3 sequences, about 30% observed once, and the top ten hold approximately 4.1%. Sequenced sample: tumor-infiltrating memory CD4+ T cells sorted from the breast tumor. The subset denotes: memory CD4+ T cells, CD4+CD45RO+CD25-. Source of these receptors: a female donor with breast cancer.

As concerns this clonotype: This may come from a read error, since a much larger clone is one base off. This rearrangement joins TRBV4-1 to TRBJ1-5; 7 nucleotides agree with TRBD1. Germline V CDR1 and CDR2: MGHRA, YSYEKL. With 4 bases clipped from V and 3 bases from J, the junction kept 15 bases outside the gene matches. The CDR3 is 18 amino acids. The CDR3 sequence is CASSREEPRGFDNQPQHF. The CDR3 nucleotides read TGCGCCAGCAGCCGAGAAGAACCCAGGGGGTTTGACAATCAGCCCCAGCATTTT.

The CDR3 spells CASSELTGYTF. The CDR3 DNA is TGTGCCAGCAGTGAACTTACTGGCTACACCTTC. V and J are TRBV6-1 and TRBJ1-2; D is unresolved. Trimming cost V 2 bases and J 7 bases, with 5 bases left between them. Per germline, CDR1 MNHNS and CDR2 SASEGT. CDR3 length: 11 residues.

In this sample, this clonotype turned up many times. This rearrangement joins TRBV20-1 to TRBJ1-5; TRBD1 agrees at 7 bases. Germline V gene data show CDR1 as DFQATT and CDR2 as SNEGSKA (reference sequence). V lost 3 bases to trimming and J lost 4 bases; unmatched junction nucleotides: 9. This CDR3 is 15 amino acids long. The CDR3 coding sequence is TGCAGTGCTAGTCCCGGACAGGCGTTTAATCAGCCCCAGCATTTT. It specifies CSASPGQAFNQPQHF.

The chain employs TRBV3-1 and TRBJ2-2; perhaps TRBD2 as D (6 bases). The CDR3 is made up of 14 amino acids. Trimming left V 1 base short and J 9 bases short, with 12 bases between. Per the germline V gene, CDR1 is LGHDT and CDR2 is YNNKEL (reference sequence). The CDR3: CASSQGGGARELFF. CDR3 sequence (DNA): TGTGCCAGCAGCCAAGGTGGAGGGGCACGGGAGCTGTTTTTT.

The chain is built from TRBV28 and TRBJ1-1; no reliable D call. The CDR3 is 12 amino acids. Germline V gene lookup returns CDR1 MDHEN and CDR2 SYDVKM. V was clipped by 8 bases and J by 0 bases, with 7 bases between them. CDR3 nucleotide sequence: TGTGCCAGCCGGACGGTGAACACTGAAGCTTTCTTT. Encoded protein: CASRTVNTEAFF. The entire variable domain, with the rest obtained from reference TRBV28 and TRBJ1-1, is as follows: DVKVTQSSRYLVKRTGEKVFLECVQDMDHENMFWYRQDPGLGLRLIYFSYDVKMKEKGDIPEGYSVSREKKERFSLILESASTNQTSMYLCASRTVNTEAFFGQGTRLTVV.

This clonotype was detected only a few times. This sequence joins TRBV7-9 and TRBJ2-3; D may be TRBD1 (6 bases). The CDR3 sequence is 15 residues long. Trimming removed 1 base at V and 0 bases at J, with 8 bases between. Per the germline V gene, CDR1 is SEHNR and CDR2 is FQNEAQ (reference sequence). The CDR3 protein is CASSLGQASTDTQYF. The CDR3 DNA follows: TGTGCCAGCAGCTTAGGACAGGCTAGCACAGATACGCAGTATTTT.

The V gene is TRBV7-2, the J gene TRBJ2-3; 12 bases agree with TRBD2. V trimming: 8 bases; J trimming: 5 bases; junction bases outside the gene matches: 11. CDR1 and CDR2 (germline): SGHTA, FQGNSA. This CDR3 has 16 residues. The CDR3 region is CASPPRLAGGIDTQYF. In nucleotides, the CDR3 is TGTGCCAGCCCCCCGCGGCTAGCGGGAGGGATAGATACGCAGTATTTT.

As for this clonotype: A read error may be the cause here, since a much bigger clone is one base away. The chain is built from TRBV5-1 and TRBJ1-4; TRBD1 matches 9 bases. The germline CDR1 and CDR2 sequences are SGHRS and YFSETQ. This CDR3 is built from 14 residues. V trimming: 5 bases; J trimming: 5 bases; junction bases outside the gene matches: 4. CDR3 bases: TGCGCCAGCAGTCCGGGACAGGGAAATGAAAAACTGTTTTTT. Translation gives CASSPGQGNEKLFF. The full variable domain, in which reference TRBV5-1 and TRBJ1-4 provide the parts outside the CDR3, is KAGVTQTPRYLIKTRGQQVTLSCSPISGHRSVSWYQQTPGQGLQFLFEYFSETQRNKGNFPGRFSGRQFSNSRSEMNVSTLELGDSALYLCASSPGQGNEKLFFGSGTQLSVL.

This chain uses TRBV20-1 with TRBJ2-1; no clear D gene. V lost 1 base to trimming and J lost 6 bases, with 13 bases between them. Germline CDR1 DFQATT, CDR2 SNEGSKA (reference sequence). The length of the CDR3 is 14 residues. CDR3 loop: CSARGYRHGNEQFF. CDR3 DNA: TGCAGTGCTAGAGGCTATCGTCACGGCAATGAGCAGTTCTTC.

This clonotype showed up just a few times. The CDR3 region is CASIGSTSTDTQYF. For the CDR3, the DNA is TGTGCCTCCATCGGATCTACAAGCACAGATACGCAGTATTTT. The chain carries TRBV12-3 or TRBV12-4 and TRBJ2-3; D gene ambiguous. Trimming left V 11 bases short and J 0 bases short, with 15 bases between. The CDR3 runs to 14 residues.

The CDR3 DNA sequence: TGTGCCACCAGTGATTTGTCCAGCGGGGGCAGCAGGAATGAGCAGTTCTTC. Translating gives CATSDLSSGGSRNEQFF. This sequence joins TRBV24-1 and TRBJ2-1; 8 nucleotides align to TRBD2. Germline values: CDR1 KGHDR, CDR2 SFDVKD. This CDR3 spans 17 amino acids. The J segment lost 7 bases and the V segment lost 0 bases, leaving 10 bases of the junction unmatched.

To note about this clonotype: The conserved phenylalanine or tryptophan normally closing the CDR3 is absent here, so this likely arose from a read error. This CDR3 is CASKEDGNYEQYL. The CDR3 DNA sequence: TGTGCCAGCAAGGAGGACGGTAACTACGAGCAGTACCTC. The chain carries TRBV2 and TRBJ2-7; the D gene is possibly TRBD2 (5 bases). V lost 7 bases and J 3 bases, leaving 13 bases between the germline ends. The length of the CDR3 is 13 residues. Germline CDR1 is SNHLY and CDR2 is FYNNEI.

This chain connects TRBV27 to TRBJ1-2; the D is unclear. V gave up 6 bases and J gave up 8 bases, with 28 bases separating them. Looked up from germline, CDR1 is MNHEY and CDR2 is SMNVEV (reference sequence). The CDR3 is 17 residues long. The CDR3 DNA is TGTGCCAGCAGCTTCACACCTCGTGGAGGGAGTGTTTGGGGCTACACCTTC. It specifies CASSFTPRGGSVWGYTF.

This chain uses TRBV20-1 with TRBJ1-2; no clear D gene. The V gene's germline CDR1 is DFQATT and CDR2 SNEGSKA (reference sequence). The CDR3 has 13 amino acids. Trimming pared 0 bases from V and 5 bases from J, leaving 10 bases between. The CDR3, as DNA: TGCAGTGCTAGAGATTCCGTCGAGTATGGCTACACCTTC. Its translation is CSARDSVEYGYTF.

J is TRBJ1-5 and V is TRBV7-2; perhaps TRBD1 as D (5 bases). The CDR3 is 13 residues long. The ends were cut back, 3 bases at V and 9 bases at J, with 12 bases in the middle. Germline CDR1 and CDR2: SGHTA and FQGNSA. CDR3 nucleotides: TGTGCCAGCAGCTTCGGCAGGGCTCGGCCCCAGCATTTT. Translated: CASSFGRARPQHF.

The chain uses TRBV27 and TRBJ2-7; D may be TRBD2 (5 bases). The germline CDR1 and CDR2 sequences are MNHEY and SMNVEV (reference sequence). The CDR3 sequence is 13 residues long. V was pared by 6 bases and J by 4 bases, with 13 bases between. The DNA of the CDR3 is TGTGCCAGCAGACGCTATCGGGAATACGAGCAGTACTTC. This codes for CASRRYREYEQYF.

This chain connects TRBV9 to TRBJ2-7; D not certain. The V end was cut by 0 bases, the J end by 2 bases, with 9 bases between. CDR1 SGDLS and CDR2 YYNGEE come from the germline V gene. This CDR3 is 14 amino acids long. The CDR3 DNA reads TGTGCCAGCAGCGTAGCGGGCCAGACCTACGAGCAGTACTTC. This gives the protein CASSVAGQTYEQYF.

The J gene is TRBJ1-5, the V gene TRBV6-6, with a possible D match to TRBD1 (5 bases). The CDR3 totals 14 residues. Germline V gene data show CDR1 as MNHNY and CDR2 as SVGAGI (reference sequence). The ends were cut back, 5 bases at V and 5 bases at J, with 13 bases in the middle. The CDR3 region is CASSLSGAHQPQHF. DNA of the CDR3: TGTGCCAGCAGTCTTAGTGGGGCGCATCAGCCCCAGCATTTT.

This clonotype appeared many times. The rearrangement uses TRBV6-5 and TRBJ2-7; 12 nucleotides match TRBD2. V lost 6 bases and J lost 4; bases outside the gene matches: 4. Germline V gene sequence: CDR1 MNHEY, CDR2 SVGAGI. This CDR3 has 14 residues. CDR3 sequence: CASRSTSGSYEQYF. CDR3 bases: TGTGCCAGCAGGTCGACTAGCGGGAGTTACGAGCAGTACTTC.

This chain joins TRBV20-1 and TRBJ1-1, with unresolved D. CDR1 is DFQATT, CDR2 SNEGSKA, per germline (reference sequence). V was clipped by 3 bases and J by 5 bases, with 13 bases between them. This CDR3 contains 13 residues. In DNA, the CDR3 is TGCAGTGCTAGGGCCCCGACGGGGACTGAAGCTTTCTTT. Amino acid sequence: CSARAPTGTEAFF.